This T cell receptor (beta chain) was found in a study of T cells in Graves' hyperthyroidism and ophthalmopathy. TCR beta CDR3 regions were amplified from RNA transcripts. The HTBI primer set drove a first-round RT-PCR of the TCR CDR3. TCRdb processed the multiplex PCR reads anew with MiXCR; each CDR3 protein has one entry. The sample shows 220,000 or so distinct CDR3 sequences, over 15% of them seen only once. In making diagnoses, clinical symptoms, serum thyroxine and TRAb, thyroid ultrasound and orbital computed tomography were all used. Source material for PBMCs was more than 7.5 ml fresh peripheral blood. The germline V gene encodes CDR1 SGHNT and CDR2 YENEEA. V lost 5 bases, J lost 5 bases, and 5 bases stayed unmatched. CDR3 size: 14 residues.

This rearrangement joins TRBV11-3 to TRBJ2-1, with 8 bases aligning to TRBD1. This TCR derives from a woman aged 18 to 35 with Graves' ophthalmopathy. Sequenced sample: blood. CDR3 sequence reads: CASSGTGFDNEQFF. CDR3 nucleotide sequence: TGTGCCAGCAGCGGGACAGGTTTTGACAATGAGCAGTTCTTC.